This T cell receptor beta chain was identified in a study of blood T cell repertoires in COVID-19. Study-wide context: The samples span acute and convalescent COVID-19 from the United States, Italy and Spain. T cells, B-cell-depleted T cells, or PBMCs supplied cDNA or gDNA.

Trimming took 4 bases from V and 2 from J, leaving 8 bases between them. The CDR3 runs to 13 residues. In the study's own analysis: Reference gene primer amplification gave nucleated cell count estimates. Profiling relied on immunoSEQ multiplex PCR, and the TCRdb table lists in-frame clones only, not all of them. V and J calls plus clone size are reproduced from that table; the DNA served to infer D and trimming. This sample has 100,000 to 150,000 clones, with under 85% found just once. This sequence joins TRBV12-3 or TRBV12-4 and TRBJ1-1; D call uncertain. The sequencing sample was made of peripheral blood. The clonotype comes from a man aged 60 to 69 with acute or convalescent COVID-19. The CDR3: CASSYGGNTEAFF. CDR3 sequence (DNA): TGTGCCAGCAGTTATGGAGGAAACACTGAAGCTTTCTTT.